One sample yielded the 7 T cell receptor beta chains listed below, sequenced in a study of blood T cell repertoires in COVID-19. Only in-frame clones appear in the TCRdb table, and some are missing; sequencing was by immunoSEQ multiplex PCR. Among roughly 74,000 clones, 85% to 90% were seen once, and the ten largest hold 1.9%. The source material was peripheral blood. These receptor sequences come from an elderly woman with active or convalescent COVID-19.

This sequence joins TRBV3-1 (or the pseudogene TRBV3-2) and TRBJ1-1; TRBD1 matches 9 bases. Germline V gene data show CDR1 as LGHDT and CDR2 as YNNKEL (reference sequence). J was trimmed by 3 bases and V by 4 bases; bases with no gene match: 6. CDR3 size: 15 residues. This CDR3 reads CASSPVQGAYTEAFF. In DNA form, the CDR3 reads TGTGCCAGCAGCCCCGTACAGGGGGCATACACTGAAGCTTTCTTT.

The gene calls are TRBV28 and TRBJ1-2; 7 bases agree with TRBD1. CDR3 length: 14 residues. V lost 4 bases and J lost 3; bases outside the gene matches: 5. Per the germline V gene, CDR1 is MDHEN and CDR2 is SYDVKM. In DNA form, the CDR3 reads TGTGCCAGCAGTTCTGGACAGGCTGACTATGGCTACACCTTC. Its translation is CASSSGQADYGYTF.

This chain links TRBV5-1 with TRBJ1-2; D is possibly TRBD1 (5 bases). The germline gives CDR1 SGHRS, CDR2 YFSETQ. This CDR3 contains 15 residues. V was cut by 4 bases and J by 4 bases, with 17 bases left in between. CDR3 sequence (DNA): TGCGCCAGCAGCCCACGGACATATTCTTTCTATGGCTACACCTTC. It codes for CASSPRTYSFYGYTF. Complete variable domain (other parts from reference TRBV5-1 and TRBJ1-2): KAGVTQTPRYLIKTRGQQVTLSCSPISGHRSVSWYQQTPGQGLQFLFEYFSETQRNKGNFPGRFSGRQFSNSRSEMNVSTLELGDSALYLCASSPRTYSFYGYTFGSGTRLTVV.

The chain couples TRBV7-2 to TRBJ1-1; TRBD1 might be the D (5 bases). Trimming stripped 1 base from V and 4 bases from J, with 16 bases between. The length of the CDR3 is 16 residues. Germline V gene lookup returns CDR1 SGHTA and CDR2 FQGNSA. CDR3 in amino acids: CASSLDFRAVSTEAFF. The CDR3, as DNA: TGTGCCAGCAGCTTAGACTTCAGGGCGGTAAGCACTGAAGCTTTCTTT. The full variable domain, its missing parts supplied by reference TRBV7-2 and TRBJ1-1, is GAGVSQSPSNKVTEKGKDVELRCDPISGHTALYWYRQSLGQGLEFLIYFQGNSAPDKSGLPSDRFSAERTGGSVSTLTIQRTQQEDSAVYLCASSLDFRAVSTEAFFGQGTRLTVV.

V and J are TRBV7-9 and TRBJ2-3; 12 bases are a match to TRBD2. The junction had 5 bases not matched to a gene; V was cut back by 5 bases and J by 2 bases. The CDR3 runs 16 residues. The V gene's germline CDR1 is SEHNR and CDR2 FQNEAQ (reference sequence). The CDR3 DNA sequence: TGTGCCAGCAGCCCTCGGACTAGCGGGGTCACAGATACGCAGTATTTT. The encoded protein is CASSPRTSGVTDTQYF.

This clone showed up many times. The genes are TRBV11-3 and TRBJ2-1, with 15 bases lining up with TRBD2. Germline V gene sequence: CDR1 SGHNT, CDR2 YENEEA. There are 15 residues in the CDR3. J lost 10 bases, V lost 5 bases, and 6 bases had no gene match. CDR3 protein: CASSKQGLAGGEQFF. The CDR3 DNA reads TGTGCCAGCAGCAAGCAGGGACTAGCGGGAGGCGAGCAGTTCTTC.

The V call is TRBV3-1 (or the pseudogene TRBV3-2), the J call TRBJ2-5, with D maybe TRBD2 (5 bases). The germline CDR1 and CDR2 sequences are LGHDT and YNNKEL (reference sequence). CDR3 length equals 14 residues. The V end lost 2 bases, the J end lost 5 bases, and 12 bases lay between the germline ends. The CDR3 DNA reads as TGTGCCAGCAGCCAAATGCGCGAGCGGGAGACCCAGTACTTC. This encodes CASSQMRERETQYF.